This entry is about one TCR beta chain. As originally analysed: Reference gene primer amplification in the assay estimated nucleated cell counts. Sequencing was performed with immunoSEQ multiplex PCR; in TCRdb, only in-frame clones are kept and a portion is missing. The V and J calls and clone size were taken over from that table, and D and trimming were inferred from the DNA. This sample carries approximately 280,000 clones, approximately 89% of them seen once, and the ten largest clones take roughly an eighth. The germline V gene has CDR1 ENHRY and CDR2 SYGVKD. Losses at the gene ends were 0 bases for V and 1 base for J; bases not matched to a gene: 4. This CDR3 is 16 amino acids long. The data are from a study of blood T cell repertoires in COVID-19. Whole-study context: Collection of acute and convalescent COVID-19 samples took place in the United States, Italy and Spain. Nucleic acid was either cDNA or gDNA, and it came from T cells, B-cell-depleted T cells, or PBMCs.

The clonotype was recovered from a woman aged 60 to 75 with acute or convalescent COVID-19. V and J are TRBV10-3 and TRBJ1-1; 8 nucleotides agree with TRBD1. Input material: peripheral blood. This CDR3 reads CAISESWGQANTEAFF. The CDR3 region has the DNA TGTGCCATCAGTGAGTCCTGGGGACAGGCGAACACTGAAGCTTTCTTT.